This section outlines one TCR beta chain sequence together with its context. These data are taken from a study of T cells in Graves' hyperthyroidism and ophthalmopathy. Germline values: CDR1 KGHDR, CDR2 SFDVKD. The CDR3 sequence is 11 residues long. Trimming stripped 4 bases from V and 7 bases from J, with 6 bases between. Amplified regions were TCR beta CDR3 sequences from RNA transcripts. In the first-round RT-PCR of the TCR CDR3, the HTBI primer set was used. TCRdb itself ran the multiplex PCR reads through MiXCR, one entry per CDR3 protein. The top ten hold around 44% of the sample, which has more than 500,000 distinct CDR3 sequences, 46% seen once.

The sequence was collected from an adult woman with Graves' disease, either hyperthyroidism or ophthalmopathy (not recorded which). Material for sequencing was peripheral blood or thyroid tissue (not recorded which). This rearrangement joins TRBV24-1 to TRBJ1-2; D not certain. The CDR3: CATSDLGGYTF. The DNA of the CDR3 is TGTGCCACCAGTGACCTTGGTGGCTACACCTTC.